The 23 T cell receptor beta chains given below trace back to one sample, sequenced in a study of blood T cell repertoires in COVID-19 (dated by TCRdb to 2018 to 2021). Libraries came from the immunoSEQ multiplex PCR assay. What TCRdb holds here is the immuneACCESS table cut down to in-frame rearrangements. Part of the clones is not present; checked against another copy, under half of the missing clones reflect an unresolved V gene, and the others are unexplained. The sample table contains about 260,000 clones; only one count was recorded for roughly 88% of them. The ten largest clones add up to about 3.1% of the sample. Sequenced sample: PBMCs or T cells enriched from blood (not recorded which). The receptors derive from a woman aged 40 to 50 who had been exposed to COVID-19.

This clone was seen a handful of times. This chain uses TRBV21-1 with TRBJ1-2; the table's D call, TRBD1, has no DNA check behind it. TRBV21-1 is described as a pseudogene. The CDR3 length is 16 residues. The DNA of the CDR3 is TGTGCCAGCAGCACCTCGGCCGGGACAGGGAACTATGGCTACACCTTC. This translates into CASSTSAGTGNYGYTF.

This clone was detected a few times. This sequence joins TRBV7-3 and TRBJ1-1; D remains ambiguous. Trimming pared 5 bases from V and 6 bases from J, leaving 10 bases between. This CDR3 is built from 12 residues. Germline CDR1 is SGHTA and CDR2 is FQGTGA. The CDR3 reads CASSHYNSEAFF. CDR3 coding DNA: TGTGCCAGCAGCCACTATAACTCTGAAGCTTTCTTT.

V is TRBV5-5 and J is TRBJ1-1, with D hard to call. The CDR3 consists of 11 residues. The germline gives CDR1 SGHKS, CDR2 YYEKEE (reference sequence). Trimming pared 0 bases from V and 7 bases from J, leaving 4 bases between. The CDR3 is CASSLVGEAFF. DNA of the CDR3: TGTGCCAGCAGCTTGGTCGGTGAAGCTTTCTTT.

The chain is built from TRBV28 and TRBJ1-1; weak D call: TRBD1 (6 bases). The germline V and J ends were trimmed by 5 bases and 1 base, with 11 bases remaining between them. The CDR3 spans 14 residues. In germline, CDR1 is MDHEN, CDR2 SYDVKM. In DNA form, the CDR3 reads TGTGCCAGCAGTCTTTCAGGGGCGAACACTGAAGCTTTCTTT. Residues: CASSLSGANTEAFF.

The chain is built from TRBV18 and TRBJ2-1; TRBD2 aligns across 8 bases. Germline V gene sequence: CDR1 KGHSH, CDR2 LQKENI. This CDR3 is built from 16 residues. V shed 0 bases and J 7 bases; nucleotides not matched to a gene: 8. In nucleotides, the CDR3 is TGTGCCAGCTCACCACCGGGACGGGGGGGCCTAAATGAGCAGTTCTTC. Encoded protein: CASSPPGRGGLNEQFF.

The chain uses TRBV28 and TRBJ2-3, with D tentatively TRBD1 (5 bases). Germline values: CDR1 MDHEN, CDR2 SYDVKM. This CDR3 is built from 14 residues. Trimming cost V 5 bases and J 2 bases, with 11 bases left between them. CDR3 loop: CASSPTGNTDTQYF. The CDR3 DNA reads TGTGCCAGCAGTCCCACAGGAAACACAGATACGCAGTATTTT.

The chain recombines TRBV10-1 with TRBJ1-5, with 7 bases identical to TRBD1. The junction had 12 bases not matched to a gene; V was cut back by 6 bases and J by 1 base. The CDR3 is made up of 17 amino acids. Germline-derived CDR1 and CDR2 are WNHNN and SYGVQD (reference sequence). DNA of the CDR3: TGCGCCAGCAGCCAAGACAGGGTTCGGTCGAGCAATCAGCCCCAGCATTTT. Its protein product is CASSQDRVRSSNQPQHF.

The chain has TRBV28 and TRBJ1-6; the D gene is possibly TRBD1 (6 bases). The CDR3 spans 17 residues. V was clipped by 4 bases and J by 0 bases, with 13 bases between them. CDR1 and CDR2 (germline): MDHEN, SYDVKM. CDR3 amino acids: CASSSPTGSSYNSPLHF. Here the CDR3 DNA reads TGTGCCAGCAGTTCCCCGACAGGCAGCTCCTATAATTCACCCCTCCACTTT.

The rearrangement uses TRBV29-1 and TRBJ2-7; 8 bases map to TRBD1. The V segment lost 0 bases and the J segment 6 bases; nucleotides outside the gene matches: 4. CDR3 length equals 13 residues. Germline CDR1 SQVTM, CDR2 ANQGSEA. The DNA of the CDR3 is TGCAGCGTTGAAGACCGGACAGGGTCCGAGCAGTACTTC. It is translated as CSVEDRTGSEQYF.

V usage is TRBV7-2 and J usage is TRBJ1-2; 9 bases map to TRBD1. CDR3 length: 15 amino acids. The germline V gene encodes CDR1 SGHTA and CDR2 FQGNSA. V shed 4 bases and J 6 bases; nucleotides not matched to a gene: 9. CDR3 region: CASSSPGQGRNGYTF. CDR3 nucleotides: TGTGCCAGCAGCTCTCCGGGACAGGGAAGAAATGGCTACACCTTC.

CDR3 sequence: CASHMTGQDYGYTF. The CDR3 DNA sequence: TGCGCCAGCCATATGACGGGACAGGACTATGGCTACACCTTC. The chain carries TRBV5-1 and TRBJ1-2; TRBD1 agrees at 8 bases. The germline V gene encodes CDR1 SGHRS and CDR2 YFSETQ. The CDR3 runs to 14 residues. After removal of 7 bases from V and 3 bases from J, the junction contained 8 bases not matched to a gene.

The rearrangement uses TRBV5-1 and TRBJ1-1; 10 bases line up with TRBD1. Germline V gene sequence: CDR1 SGHRS, CDR2 YFSETQ. Germline trimming cut 4 bases from V and 0 bases from J; bases unmatched to any gene: 18. The CDR3 has 20 amino acids. CDR3 sequence reads: CASSAGQGHGVMGMNTEAFF. In nucleotides, the CDR3 is TGCGCCAGCAGCGCGGGACAGGGGCATGGGGTGATGGGGATGAACACTGAAGCTTTCTTT.

The chain has TRBV7-2 and TRBJ2-7; 9 nucleotides agree with TRBD1. Germline V gene lookup returns CDR1 SGHTA and CDR2 FQGNSA. Germline trimming cut 0 bases from V and 3 bases from J; bases unmatched to any gene: 3. CDR3 length: 15 residues. CDR3 region: CASSLAQGALYEQYF. In nucleotides, the CDR3 is TGTGCCAGCAGCTTAGCACAGGGGGCGCTCTACGAGCAGTACTTC.

V gene TRBV2 combines with J gene TRBJ2-1; D gene unclear. With 5 bases removed from V and 10 bases from J, the gap between germline ends came to 18 bases. This CDR3 is built from 14 residues. Per the germline V gene, CDR1 is SNHLY and CDR2 is FYNNEI. The CDR3 DNA reads as TGTGCCAGCAGTAGAGGCCTAACGCTAAACGAGCAGTTCTTC. It encodes CASSRGLTLNEQFF.

The V gene is TRBV6-5, the J gene TRBJ1-2; unclear D gene. V was shortened by 6 bases and J by 1 base, with 15 bases between the two germline ends. Germline CDR1 and CDR2: MNHEY and SVGAGI. This CDR3 region has 15 residues. CDR3 nucleotide sequence: TGTGCCAGCAGACCCAATACAGTTCATAACTATGGCTACACCTTC. Protein sequence: CASRPNTVHNYGYTF.

This chain links TRBV10-3 with TRBJ2-3, with 8 nucleotides matching TRBD1. The germline gives CDR1 ENHRY, CDR2 SYGVKD. The CDR3 is made up of 21 amino acids. Trimming at V came to 4 bases and at J to 0 bases, leaving 21 bases not matched to a gene. CDR3 nucleotide sequence: TGTGCCATCAGTGGTTTGTACCCGACCCTTGCGACAGGGGCTAGCACAGATACGCAGTATTTT. It is translated as CAISGLYPTLATGASTDTQYF.

This clone was seen once. The J gene is TRBJ2-1, the V gene TRBV24-1; D not resolved. Looked up from germline, CDR1 is KGHDR and CDR2 is SFDVKD. The CDR3 contains 13 residues. Trimming stripped 2 bases from V and 13 bases from J, with 14 bases between. The CDR3 DNA reads as TGTGCCACCAGTGATTACGGAGCCCGTAGCCAGTTCTTC. Residues: CATSDYGARSQFF.

The gene calls are TRBV6-5 and TRBJ1-2, with D perhaps TRBD1 (6 bases). The V gene's germline CDR1 is MNHEY and CDR2 SVGAGI. Trimming cost V 0 bases and J 7 bases, with 15 bases left between them. This CDR3 spans 15 amino acids. The CDR3 here is CASSYSGGGMGGYTF. In nucleotides, the CDR3 is TGTGCCAGCAGTTACTCGGGAGGGGGAATGGGTGGCTACACCTTC.

V and J are TRBV6-4 and TRBJ2-3, with 8 bases that match TRBD1. Trimming took 0 bases from V and 12 from J; bases not matched to a gene: 8. Germline CDR1 MRHNA, CDR2 SNTAGT. This CDR3 is 14 amino acids long. The chain's CDR3 is CASSDSERTGSQYF. The CDR3 nucleotides read TGTGCCAGCAGTGACTCAGAAAGGACAGGGAGCCAGTATTTT.

The chain is built from TRBV4-1 and TRBJ2-1, with D tentatively TRBD1 (5 bases). The V end lost 1 base, the J end lost 5 bases, and 12 bases lay between the germline ends. Germline loops: CDR1 MGHRA, CDR2 YSYEKL. This CDR3 contains 15 residues. CDR3 residues: CASSQVGARNNEQFF. CDR3 bases: TGCGCCAGCAGCCAAGTTGGGGCCCGGAACAATGAGCAGTTCTTC.

This clone has a single count. This chain links TRBV7-9 with TRBJ2-1; 8 bases map to TRBD1. This CDR3 is built from 15 residues. V shed 3 bases and J 8 bases; nucleotides not matched to a gene: 9. Germline V lookup: CDR1 SEHNR, CDR2 FQNEAQ (reference sequence). CDR3 protein: CASSFGQGPIDEQFF. DNA for the CDR3: TGTGCCAGCAGCTTTGGACAGGGACCGATAGATGAGCAGTTCTTC.

Concerning this clone itself: The junction shows a germline mismatch at one end, possibly a read error. V usage is TRBV6-2 or TRBV6-3 and J usage is TRBJ1-2; 7 bases fit TRBD1. CDR3 size: 10 residues. Per the germline V gene, CDR1 is MNHEY and CDR2 is SVGEGT. The CDR3: CASSGTAAYF. CDR3 in DNA: TGTGCCAGCAGCGGGACAGCCGCCTACTTC.

The table lists this clone with a few counts. The CDR3 DNA is TGTGCCAGCAGTGTTCCAAATCAGCCCCAGCATTTT. It specifies CASSVPNQPQHF. The chain links TRBV2 to TRBJ1-5; D unresolved. The V gene lost 4 bases and the J gene lost 4 bases, with 5 bases spanning the gap. CDR3 length: 12 residues. Germline CDR1 and CDR2: SNHLY and FYNNEI.